These 8 T cell receptor beta chains originate from one sample sequenced in a study of blood T cell repertoires in COVID-19 (dated by TCRdb to 2018 to 2020). Library preparation used the immunoSEQ multiplex PCR assay. The table was pulled from immuneACCESS by TCRdb, which kept in-frame rearrangements only. Such tables lose some clones; where checked, under half of the loss comes from unresolved V genes, and the rest has no known cause. This sample has about 49,000 clones in its table, and roughly 88% of those were observed once. The top ten constitute 12% to 15% of the sample. The sequenced material came from peripheral blood. Receptors originate from a human donor in a cohort sampled during active COVID-19.

This sequence joins TRBV19 and TRBJ1-6; 10 bases align to TRBD1. The CDR3 covers 13 residues. V shed 7 bases and J 13 bases; nucleotides not matched to a gene: 7. Germline CDR1 is LNHDA and CDR2 is SQIVND (reference sequence). CDR3 in amino acids: CASNRDRGSPLHF. The CDR3 DNA sequence: TGTGCCAGTAATCGGGACAGGGGATCGCCCCTCCACTTT.

The V gene is TRBV24-1, the J gene TRBJ1-2, with 10 bases lining up with TRBD1. Per germline, CDR1 KGHDR and CDR2 SFDVKD. The V gene end was trimmed by 6 bases and the J gene end by 9 bases; junction bases not matched to a gene: 6. The CDR3 extends over 13 amino acids. The CDR3 DNA reads as TGTGCCACCAGTTCCGGGACAGGGGTTTGCTACACCTTC. The encoded protein is CATSSGTGVCYTF.

The chain links TRBV7-9 to TRBJ1-1; TRBD1 matches at 9 bases. The CDR3 contains 14 residues. Trimming removed 1 base from V and 5 bases from J; junction bases left unmatched: 2. From germline, CDR1 is SEHNR and CDR2 FQNEAQ (reference sequence). Written as DNA, the CDR3 is TGTGCCAGCAGCTTAGGGACAGGGGAAACTGAAGCTTTCTTT. It yields the protein CASSLGTGETEAFF.

The chain uses TRBV5-1 and TRBJ2-1; tentative D call: TRBD1 (6 bases). CDR1 and CDR2 from the germline V gene are SGHRS and YFSETQ. Trimming removed 4 bases at V and 5 bases at J, with 22 bases between. CDR3 length equals 17 residues. CDR3 amino acids: CASSPQTPGTFDNEQFF. In DNA form, the CDR3 reads TGCGCCAGCAGCCCACAAACCCCCGGGACATTCGACAATGAGCAGTTCTTC. Using reference TRBV5-1 and TRBJ2-1 for the parts outside the CDR3, the full variable domain is KAGVTQTPRYLIKTRGQQVTLSCSPISGHRSVSWYQQTPGQGLQFLFEYFSETQRNKGNFPGRFSGRQFSNSRSEMNVSTLELGDSALYLCASSPQTPGTFDNEQFFGPGTRLTVL.

The V call is TRBV25-1, the J call TRBJ2-7; 12 bases match TRBD2. Germline values: CDR1 MGHDK, CDR2 SYGVNS. V lost 9 bases and J lost 3; bases outside the gene matches: 3. The CDR3 is 13 residues long. CDR3 in DNA: TGTGCCAGTAGGACTAGCGGGGTCTACGAGCAGTACTTC. Encoded protein: CASRTSGVYEQYF.

The chain has TRBV5-8 and TRBJ2-7, with 7 bases identical to TRBD1. V trimming: 2 bases; J trimming: 5 bases; junction bases outside the gene matches: 10. The germline V gene has CDR1 SGHTS and CDR2 YDEGEE. CDR3 length: 15 residues. This chain's CDR3 is CASSFDTGARDEQYF. The CDR3 nucleotides are TGTGCCAGCAGCTTTGATACAGGGGCAAGGGACGAGCAGTACTTC.

The V and J genes are TRBV7-8 and TRBJ1-4; D might be TRBD1 (5 bases). V lost 1 base, J lost 11 bases, and 20 bases lay in between. CDR3 size: 16 residues. Germline-derived CDR1 and CDR2 are SGHVS and FQNEAQ. CDR3 loop: CASSLDEGRVTGKLFF. CDR3 nucleotide sequence: TGTGCCAGCAGCTTAGACGAAGGCAGGGTCACCGGGAAACTGTTTTTT.

The V and J genes are TRBV18 and TRBJ1-1, with D maybe TRBD1 (6 bases). The CDR3 contains 17 residues. Per germline, CDR1 KGHSH and CDR2 LQKENI. The V gene lost 2 bases and the J gene lost 2 bases, with 18 bases spanning the gap. The CDR3 coding sequence is TGTGCCAGCTCACCAAGGAGCGTGGCAGGGGTTAACACTGAAGCTTTCTTT. Translated, it gives CASSPRSVAGVNTEAFF.